The rows below give T cell receptor beta chains drawn from one sample of a study of sequential checkpoint blockade in melanoma. Clones were read by immunoSEQ multiplex PCR, and TCRdb kept only the in-frame ones, dropping some. The sample has a few thousand clones; roughly two fifths are singletons. The specimen comprised tumor tissue (inferred from file names), sampled from a patient given nivolumab and ipilimumab in sequence. The source of these receptors is a human donor with melanoma. CDR3s include the opening cysteine and the closing phenylalanine or tryptophan. The listing skips clone size in some rows; elsewhere it reads once, few, many or a size class.

TRBJ2-4 13 TRBV29-1 . CSAGGESKNIQYF
TRBJ1-2 14 TRBV6-8 few CASSPPVGSYGYTF
TRBJ1-1 15 TRBV7-6 . CASSLFSTGATEAFF
TRBJ1-1 13 TRBV18 few CASSPLLNTEAFF
TRBJ2-1 15 TRBV28 medium-sized CASSLSPYLGNEQFF
TRBJ1-4 14 TRBV11-3 . CASSFAGYNEKLFF
TRBJ1-2 14 TRBV10-3 . CAISEPGQKYGYTF
TRBJ1-1 12 TRBV9 medium-sized CASSDYGTPPFF
TRBJ2-1 15 TRBV19 . CASSFSGTLYNEQFF
TRBJ1-2 14 TRBV28 . CASSLGTGNYGYTF
TRBJ2-3 14 TRBV30 large CAWSFGLLTDTQYF
TRBJ1-1 15 TRBV28 . CASSSPTGLGTEAFF
TRBJ1-1 15 TRBV5-1 . CASSVDYIGLTEAFF
TRBJ1-5 14 TRBV18 once CASSPLGSNQPQHF
TRBJ2-7 13 TRBV7-4 . CASSGSLAEEQYF
TRBJ1-1 15 TRBV5-1 . CASSLIQGADTEAFF
TRBJ1-2 13 TRBV6-8 medium-sized CASSYSDRRGYTF
TRBJ2-2 15 TRBV6-8 . CASRLAGGNTGELFF
TRBJ1-2 18 TRBV5-1 medium-sized CASSPSGGGWGRRGGYTF
TRBJ2-1 17 TRBV14 . CASSQRRQGSVPNEQFF
TRBJ1-5 15 TRBV29-1 . CSVSQGAFGNQPQHF
TRBJ1-4 14 TRBV11-3 few CASSFYRTNEKLFF
TRBJ2-7 20 TRBV5-1 few CASRVGGRAVLRQVGVVQYF
TRBJ1-1 14 TRBV15 few CATSRDRTNTEAFF
TRBJ1-2 13 TRBV6-8 . CASSLRGVPGYTF
TRBJ1-1 14 TRBV5-1 . CASTHWEGNTEAFF
TRBJ2-7 17 TRBV5-1 . CASSLGVAGLAQGEQYF
TRBJ2-1 14 TRBV5-1 few CASSLGLAGWEQFF
TRBJ1-1 13 TRBV2 few CASSIQPNTEAFF
TRBJ1-3 14 TRBV19 . CASSPGRLGNTIYF
TRBJ2-2 14 TRBV5-1 . CASRVVENTGELFF
TRBJ1-4 15 TRBV12-5 few CASGLLAGLNEKLFF
TRBJ2-7 16 TRBV18 . CASSPRQGAHNYEQYF
TRBJ2-1 14 TRBV6-8 few CASSTLAGYNEQFF
TRBJ1-1 12 TRBV9 . CASLIMGTEAFF
TRBJ2-1 15 TRBV11-3 . CASSFDRAFYNEQFF
TRBJ1-5 15 TRBV28 . CASRQLGTSHQPQHF
TRBJ2-3 15 TRBV5-1 . CASSYLVGNTDTQYF
TRBJ1-1 13 TRBV18 few CASYGQGNTEAFF
TRBJ2-7 15 TRBV6-7 few CASSYSSEFMVEQYF
TRBJ1-5 15 TRBV19 . CASRRTGGSNQPQHF
TRBJ2-7 14 TRBV30 few CAWSVGGTSGREYF
TRBJ2-1 13 TRBV5-8 few CASSQGPNNEQFF